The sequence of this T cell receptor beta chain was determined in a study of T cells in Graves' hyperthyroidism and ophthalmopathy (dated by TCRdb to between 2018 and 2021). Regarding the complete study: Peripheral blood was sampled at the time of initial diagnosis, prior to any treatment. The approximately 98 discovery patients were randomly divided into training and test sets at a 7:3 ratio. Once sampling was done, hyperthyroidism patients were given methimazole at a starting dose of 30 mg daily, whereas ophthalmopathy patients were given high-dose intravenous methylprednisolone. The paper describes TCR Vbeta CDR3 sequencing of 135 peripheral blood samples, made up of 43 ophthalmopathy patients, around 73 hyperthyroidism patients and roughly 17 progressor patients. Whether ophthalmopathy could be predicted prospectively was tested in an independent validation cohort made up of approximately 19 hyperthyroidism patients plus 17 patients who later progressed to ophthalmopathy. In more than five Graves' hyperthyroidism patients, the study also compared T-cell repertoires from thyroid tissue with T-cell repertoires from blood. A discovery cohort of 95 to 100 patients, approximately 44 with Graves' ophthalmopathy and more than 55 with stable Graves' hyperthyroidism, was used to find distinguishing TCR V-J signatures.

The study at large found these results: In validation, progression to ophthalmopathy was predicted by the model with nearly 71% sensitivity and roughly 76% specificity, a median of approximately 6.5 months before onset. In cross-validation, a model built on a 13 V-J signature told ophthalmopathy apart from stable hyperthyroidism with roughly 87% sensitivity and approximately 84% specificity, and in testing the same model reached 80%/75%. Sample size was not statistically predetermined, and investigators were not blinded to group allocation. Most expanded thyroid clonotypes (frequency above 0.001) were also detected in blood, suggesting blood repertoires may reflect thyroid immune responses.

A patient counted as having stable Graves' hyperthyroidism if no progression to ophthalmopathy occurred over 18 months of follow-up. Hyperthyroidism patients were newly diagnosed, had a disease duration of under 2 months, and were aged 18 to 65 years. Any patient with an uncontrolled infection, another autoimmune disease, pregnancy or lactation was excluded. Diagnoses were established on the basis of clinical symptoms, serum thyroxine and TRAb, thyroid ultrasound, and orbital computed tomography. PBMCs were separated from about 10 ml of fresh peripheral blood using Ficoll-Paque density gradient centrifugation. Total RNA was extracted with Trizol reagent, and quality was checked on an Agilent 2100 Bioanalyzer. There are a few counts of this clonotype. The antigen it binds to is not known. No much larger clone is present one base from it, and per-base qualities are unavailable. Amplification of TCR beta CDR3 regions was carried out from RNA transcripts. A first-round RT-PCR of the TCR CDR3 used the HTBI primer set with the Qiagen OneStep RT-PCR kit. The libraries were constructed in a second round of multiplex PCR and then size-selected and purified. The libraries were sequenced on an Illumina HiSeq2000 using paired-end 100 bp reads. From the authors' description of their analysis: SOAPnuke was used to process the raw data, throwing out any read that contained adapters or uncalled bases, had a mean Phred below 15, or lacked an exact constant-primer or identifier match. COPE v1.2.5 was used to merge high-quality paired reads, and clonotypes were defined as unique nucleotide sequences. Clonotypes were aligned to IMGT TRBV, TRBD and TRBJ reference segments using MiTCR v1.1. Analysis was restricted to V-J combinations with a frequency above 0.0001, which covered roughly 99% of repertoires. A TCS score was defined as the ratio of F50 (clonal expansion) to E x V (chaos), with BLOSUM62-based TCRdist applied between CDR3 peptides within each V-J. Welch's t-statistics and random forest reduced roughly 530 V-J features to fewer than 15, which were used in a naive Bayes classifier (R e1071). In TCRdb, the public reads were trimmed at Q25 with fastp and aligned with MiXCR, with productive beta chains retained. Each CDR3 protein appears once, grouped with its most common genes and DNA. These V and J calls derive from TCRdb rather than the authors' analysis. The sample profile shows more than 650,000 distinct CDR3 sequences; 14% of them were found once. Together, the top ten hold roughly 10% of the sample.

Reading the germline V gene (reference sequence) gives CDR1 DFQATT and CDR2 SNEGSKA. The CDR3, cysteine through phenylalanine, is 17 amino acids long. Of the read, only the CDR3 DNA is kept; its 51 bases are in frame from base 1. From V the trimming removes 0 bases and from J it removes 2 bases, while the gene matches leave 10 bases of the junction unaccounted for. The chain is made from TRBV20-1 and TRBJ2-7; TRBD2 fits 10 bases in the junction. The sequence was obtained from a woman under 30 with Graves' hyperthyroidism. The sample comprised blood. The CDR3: CSARDLLAGVSPYEQYF. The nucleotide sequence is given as TGCAGTGCTAGAGATCTCCTAGCGGGAGTATCCCCCTACGAGCAGTACTTC.